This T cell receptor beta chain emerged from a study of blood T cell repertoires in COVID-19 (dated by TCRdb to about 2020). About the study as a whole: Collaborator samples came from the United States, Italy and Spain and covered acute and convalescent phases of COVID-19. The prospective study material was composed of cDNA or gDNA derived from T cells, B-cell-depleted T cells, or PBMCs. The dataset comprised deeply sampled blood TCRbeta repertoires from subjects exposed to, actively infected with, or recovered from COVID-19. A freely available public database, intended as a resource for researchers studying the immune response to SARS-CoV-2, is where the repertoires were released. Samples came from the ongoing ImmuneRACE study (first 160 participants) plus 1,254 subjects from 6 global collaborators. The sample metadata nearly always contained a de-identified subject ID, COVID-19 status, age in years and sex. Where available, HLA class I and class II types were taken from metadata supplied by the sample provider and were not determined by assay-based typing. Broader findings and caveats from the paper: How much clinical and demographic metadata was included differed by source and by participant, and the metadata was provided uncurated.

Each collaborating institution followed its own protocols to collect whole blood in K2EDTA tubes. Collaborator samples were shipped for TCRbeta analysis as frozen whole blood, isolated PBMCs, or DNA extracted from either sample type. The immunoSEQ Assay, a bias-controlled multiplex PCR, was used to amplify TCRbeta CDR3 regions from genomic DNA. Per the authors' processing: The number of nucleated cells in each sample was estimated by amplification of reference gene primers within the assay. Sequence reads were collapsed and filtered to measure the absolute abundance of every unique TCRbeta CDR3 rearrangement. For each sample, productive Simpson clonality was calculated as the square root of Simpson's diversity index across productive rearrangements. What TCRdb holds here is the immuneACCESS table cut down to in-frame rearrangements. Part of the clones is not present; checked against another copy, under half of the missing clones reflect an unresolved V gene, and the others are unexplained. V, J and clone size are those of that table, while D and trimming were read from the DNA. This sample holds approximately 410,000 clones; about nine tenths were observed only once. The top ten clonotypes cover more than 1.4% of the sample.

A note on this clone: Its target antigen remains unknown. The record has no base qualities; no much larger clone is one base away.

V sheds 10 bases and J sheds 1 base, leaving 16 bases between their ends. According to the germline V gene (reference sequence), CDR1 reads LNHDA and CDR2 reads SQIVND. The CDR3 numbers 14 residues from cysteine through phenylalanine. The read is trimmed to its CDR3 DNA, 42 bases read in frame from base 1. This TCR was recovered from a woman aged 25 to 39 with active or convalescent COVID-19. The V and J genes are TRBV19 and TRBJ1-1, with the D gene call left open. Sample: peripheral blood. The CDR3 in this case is CATHTSFRNTEAFF. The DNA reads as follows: TGTGCCACCCATACATCTTTTCGGAACACTGAAGCTTTCTTT.